This TCR beta chain was captured in a study of graft-versus-host responses after intestinal transplantation. At the level of the study: Uniformly, recipients were administered anti-thymocyte globulin induction with subsequent tacrolimus and steroids for roughly three years.

Assay: immunoSEQ multiplex PCR; the TCRdb copy retains only in-frame clones and omits some. The table includes approximately 16,000 clones, approximately 79% detected once. Lamina propria and intraepithelial lymphocytes were released by processing graft tissue. Deletions cut 1 base from V and 4 bases from J, with 11 bases between. The germline V gene encodes CDR1 PRHDT and CDR2 FYEKMQ (reference sequence). The CDR3 covers 16 residues. Sequenced material: ileum tissue, taken 17 days after transplant. This clonotype was obtained from a human patient who received an intestinal transplant, so some T cells may come from the graft donor. The chain carries TRBV13 and TRBJ2-6, with unresolved D. Here the CDR3 reads CASSLEQSSGANVLTF. The CDR3 nucleotides are TGTGCCAGCAGCTTAGAACAGTCGTCCGGGGCCAACGTCCTGACTTTC.